This section outlines one T cell receptor (beta chain) sequence together with its context. This sample is part of a study of blood T cell repertoires in COVID-19. Overall study: COVID-19 samples, acute and convalescent, were from the United States, Italy and Spain. Sources were T cells, B-cell-depleted T cells, or PBMCs; the material itself was cDNA or gDNA.

In the source study's methods: From reference gene primer amplification, estimates of nucleated cell counts were derived. The assay was immunoSEQ multiplex PCR, and TCRdb's table has in-frame clones only and misses some. The V and J calls and clone size come from that table; D and trimming were worked out from the DNA. This table has around 60,000 clones, roughly 70% appearing once. Germline loops: CDR1 SQVTM, CDR2 ANQGSEA. V lost 5 bases and J 8 bases, leaving 13 bases between the germline ends. The CDR3 length is 13 residues. This clonotype was obtained from a woman in her forties or fifties with active or convalescent COVID-19. Sample: peripheral blood. The chain joins TRBV29-1 to TRBJ1-6; D might be TRBD1 (6 bases). The CDR3 bases are TGCAGCGTTATGACAGGCTGGGATTCACCCCTCCACTTT. Its translation: CSVMTGWDSPLHF.